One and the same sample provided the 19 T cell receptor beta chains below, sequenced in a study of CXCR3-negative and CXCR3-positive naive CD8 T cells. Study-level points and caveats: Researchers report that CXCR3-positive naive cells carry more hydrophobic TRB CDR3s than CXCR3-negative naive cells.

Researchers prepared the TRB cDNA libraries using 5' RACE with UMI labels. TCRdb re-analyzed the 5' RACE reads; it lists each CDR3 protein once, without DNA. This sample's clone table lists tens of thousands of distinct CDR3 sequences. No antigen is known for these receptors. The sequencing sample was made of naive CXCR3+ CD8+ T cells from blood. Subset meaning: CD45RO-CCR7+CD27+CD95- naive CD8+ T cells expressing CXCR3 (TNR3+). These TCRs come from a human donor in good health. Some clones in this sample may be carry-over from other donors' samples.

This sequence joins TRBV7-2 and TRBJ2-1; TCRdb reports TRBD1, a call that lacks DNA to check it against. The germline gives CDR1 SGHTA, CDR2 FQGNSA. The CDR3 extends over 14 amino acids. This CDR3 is CASNTGYSYNEQFF. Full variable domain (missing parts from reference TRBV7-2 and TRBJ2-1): GAGVSQSPSNKVTEKGKDVELRCDPISGHTALYWYRQSLGQGLEFLIYFQGNSAPDKSGLPSDRFSAERTGGSVSTLTIQRTQQEDSAVYLCASNTGYSYNEQFFGPGTRLTVL.

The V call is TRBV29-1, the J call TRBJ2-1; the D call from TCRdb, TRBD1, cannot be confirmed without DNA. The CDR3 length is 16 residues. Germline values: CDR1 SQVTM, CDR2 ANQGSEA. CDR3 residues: CSVEFPGKVGYNEQFF.

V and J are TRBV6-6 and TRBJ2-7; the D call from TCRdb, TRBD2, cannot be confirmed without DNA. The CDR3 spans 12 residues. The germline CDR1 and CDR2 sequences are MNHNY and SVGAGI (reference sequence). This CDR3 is CAPGDFTYEQYF.

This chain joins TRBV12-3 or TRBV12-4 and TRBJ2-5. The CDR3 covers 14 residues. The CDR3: CASSFDPNNLSQYF.

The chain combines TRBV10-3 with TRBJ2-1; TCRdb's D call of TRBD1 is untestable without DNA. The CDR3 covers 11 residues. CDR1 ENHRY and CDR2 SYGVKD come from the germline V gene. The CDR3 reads CAISSGYEQFF.

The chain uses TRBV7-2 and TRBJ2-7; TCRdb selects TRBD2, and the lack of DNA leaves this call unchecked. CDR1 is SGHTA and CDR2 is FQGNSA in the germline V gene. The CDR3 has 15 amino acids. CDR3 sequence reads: CASSLGWDYSYEQYF.

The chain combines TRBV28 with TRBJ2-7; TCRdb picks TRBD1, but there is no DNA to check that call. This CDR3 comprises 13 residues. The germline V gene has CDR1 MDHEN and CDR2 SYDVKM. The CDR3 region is CASSKGMRYEQYF.

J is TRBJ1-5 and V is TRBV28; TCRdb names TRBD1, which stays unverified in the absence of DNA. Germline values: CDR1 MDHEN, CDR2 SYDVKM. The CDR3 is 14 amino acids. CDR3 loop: CASSADRVWQPQHF.

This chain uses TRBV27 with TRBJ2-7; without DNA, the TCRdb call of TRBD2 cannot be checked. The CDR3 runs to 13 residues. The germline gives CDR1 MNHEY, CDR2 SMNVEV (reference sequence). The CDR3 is CASSSGAGYEQYF.

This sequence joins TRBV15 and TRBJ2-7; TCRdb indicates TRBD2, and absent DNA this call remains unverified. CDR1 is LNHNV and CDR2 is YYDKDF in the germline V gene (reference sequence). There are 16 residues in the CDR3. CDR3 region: CATSRSLAGVTDEQYF.

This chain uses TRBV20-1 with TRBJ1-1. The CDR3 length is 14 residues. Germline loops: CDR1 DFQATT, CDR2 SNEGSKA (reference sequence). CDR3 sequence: CSAREGGRNTEAFF.

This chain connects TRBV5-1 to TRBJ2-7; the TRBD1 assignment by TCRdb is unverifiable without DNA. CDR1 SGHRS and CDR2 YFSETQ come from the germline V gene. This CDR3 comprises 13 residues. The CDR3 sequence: CASSLWGYNEQYF.

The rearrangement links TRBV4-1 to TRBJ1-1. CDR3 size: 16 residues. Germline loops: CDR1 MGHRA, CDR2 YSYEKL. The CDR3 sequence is CASSQDIWGGDTEAFF.

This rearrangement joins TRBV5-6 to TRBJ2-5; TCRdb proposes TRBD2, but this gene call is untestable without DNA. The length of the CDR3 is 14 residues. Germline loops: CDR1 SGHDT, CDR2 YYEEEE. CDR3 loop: CASSLALGRETQYF.

Here the CDR3 reads CASSVVIGYNEQFF. This rearrangement joins TRBV9 to TRBJ2-1. The CDR3 loop spans 14 amino acids. The germline gives CDR1 SGDLS, CDR2 YYNGEE.

The CDR3: CASSLLTGTSGYTDTQYF. The gene calls are TRBV11-2 and TRBJ2-3; checking the TCRdb D call of TRBD2 is not possible without DNA. The CDR3 contains 18 residues. Germline lookup yields CDR1 SGHAT and CDR2 FQNNGV. Full variable domain (rest looked up from reference TRBV11-2 and TRBJ2-3): EAGVAQSPRYKIIEKRQSVAFWCNPISGHATLYWYQQILGQGPKLLIQFQNNGVVDDSQLPKDRFSAERLKGVDSTLKIQPAKLEDSAVYLCASSLLTGTSGYTDTQYFGPGTRLTVL.

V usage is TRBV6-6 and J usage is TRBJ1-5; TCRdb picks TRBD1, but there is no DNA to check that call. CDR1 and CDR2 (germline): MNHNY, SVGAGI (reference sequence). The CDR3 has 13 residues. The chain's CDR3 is CAGTGFVGQPQHF.

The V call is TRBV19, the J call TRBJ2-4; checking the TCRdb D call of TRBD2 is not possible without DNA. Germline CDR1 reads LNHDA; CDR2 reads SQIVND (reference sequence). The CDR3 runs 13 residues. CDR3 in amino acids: CASSSGAKNIQYF.

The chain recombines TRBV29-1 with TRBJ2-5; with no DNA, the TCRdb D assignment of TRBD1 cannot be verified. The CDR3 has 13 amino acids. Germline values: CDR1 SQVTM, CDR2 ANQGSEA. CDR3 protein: CSVEDSREETQYF.